The 18 T cell receptor beta chains below all came from one sample that was sequenced in a study of cytomegalovirus exposure and HLA in healthy donors. Sequenced by immunoSEQ multiplex PCR; TCRdb stores in-frame clones only, minus some. The data contain around 300,000 clones, around 85% of them singletons. Sequencing was done on a sample of PBMCs. The receptors derive from a woman between 18 and 29 years old in good health and CMV-seronegative.

This chain links TRBV29-1 with TRBJ2-3; D remains ambiguous. Germline loops: CDR1 SQVTM, CDR2 ANQGSEA. Trimming removed 0 bases from V and 6 bases from J, with 19 bases in between. This CDR3 contains 16 residues. The CDR3 protein is CSVEDPLVSSKDTQYF. The DNA for the CDR3 is TGCAGCGTTGAAGATCCCCTAGTCAGTAGTAAGGATACGCAGTATTTT.

Only a few counts were recorded for this clone. The chain is built from TRBV28 and TRBJ2-7; weak D call: TRBD2 (5 bases). Germline V gives CDR1 MDHEN, CDR2 SYDVKM. The V gene lost 2 bases and the J gene lost 7 bases, with 9 bases spanning the gap. This CDR3 spans 12 amino acids. CDR3 sequence (DNA): TGTGCCAGCAGTTTACCCCCGGGAGAGCAGTACTTC. It is translated as CASSLPPGEQYF.

V gene TRBV10-1 combines with J gene TRBJ1-2; 10 positions agree with TRBD1. The CDR3 contains 13 residues. Trimming took 6 bases from V and 7 from J; bases not matched to a gene: 5. Germline assignment: CDR1 WNHNN and CDR2 SYGVQD (reference sequence). The CDR3 DNA sequence: TGCGCCAGCAGCGACTGGACAGGGGGTGGCTACACCTTC. Translating gives CASSDWTGGGYTF.

The chain recombines TRBV5-4 with TRBJ2-7, with TRBD2 matching over 8 bases. CDR3 length equals 18 residues. Germline V gives CDR1 SGHNT, CDR2 YYREEE (reference sequence). V lost 3 bases to trimming and J lost 0 bases; unmatched junction nucleotides: 14. CDR3: CASSSGGLVAGNSYEQYF. CDR3 DNA sequence: TGTGCCAGCAGCTCAGGAGGTTTAGTAGCGGGAAACTCCTACGAGCAGTACTTC.

About this clone: The junction does not match germline at one end; this may be a read error. This chain uses TRBV7-9 with TRBJ2-7, with D perhaps matching TRBD1 (5 bases). Germline CDR1 SEHNR, CDR2 FQNEAQ (reference sequence). This CDR3 spans 16 amino acids. CDR3 sequence (DNA): TGTGCCAGCAGCGTAGCAACAGGACCTGAGTCCTACGAGCAGTACTTC. Translation gives CASSVATGPESYEQYF.

This clone was observed once. Other DNA sequences in this sample translate to the same CDR3. The chain carries TRBV27 and TRBJ2-1; 11 bases map to TRBD2. This CDR3 has 15 residues. V was pared by 4 bases and J by 6 bases, with 5 bases of the junction left unmatched. CDR1 is MNHEY, CDR2 SMNVEV, per germline (reference sequence). CDR3: CASSSGTSGRNEQFF. The CDR3 DNA is TGTGCCAGCAGTTCCGGGACTAGCGGTCGCAATGAGCAGTTCTTC.

The chain employs TRBV18 and TRBJ2-1; 8 bases align to TRBD2. Germline V gives CDR1 KGHSH, CDR2 LQKENI. The J segment lost 3 bases and the V segment lost 1 base, leaving 2 bases of the junction unmatched. The CDR3 runs 15 residues. CDR3 sequence (DNA): TGTGCCAGCTCACCACAGCGGGAGAGCTACAATGAGCAGTTCTTC. Protein sequence: CASSPQRESYNEQFF.

This chain uses TRBV7-2 with TRBJ1-5; TRBD1 might be the D (5 bases). V lost 1 base and J 5 bases, leaving 6 bases between the germline ends. Germline loops: CDR1 SGHTA, CDR2 FQGNSA. CDR3 length: 13 amino acids. CDR3 sequence reads: CASSLVRDQPQHF. As DNA, the CDR3 is TGTGCCAGCAGCTTAGTCAGGGATCAGCCCCAGCATTTT. The full variable domain, in which reference TRBV7-2 and TRBJ1-5 provide the parts outside the CDR3, is GAGVSQSPSNKVTEKGKDVELRCDPISGHTALYWYRQSLGQGLEFLIYFQGNSAPDKSGLPSDRFSAERTGGSVSTLTIQRTQQEDSAVYLCASSLVRDQPQHFGDGTRLSIL.

This clone was seen only once. The rearrangement uses TRBV9 and TRBJ1-2; D is unclear. Germline V lookup: CDR1 SGDLS, CDR2 YYNGEE. Trimming shortened V by 4 bases and J by 2 bases, and 12 bases separated the two germline ends. The CDR3 loop spans 14 amino acids. The CDR3 nucleotides are TGTGCCAGCAGCCCCTGGGAGGTGAACTATGGCTACACCTTC. Protein product: CASSPWEVNYGYTF.

J is TRBJ2-1 and V is TRBV30; 11 bases map to TRBD2. V shed 2 bases and J 7 bases; nucleotides not matched to a gene: 4. The CDR3 loop spans 14 amino acids. Germline V lookup: CDR1 GTSNPN, CDR2 SVGIG (reference sequence). The CDR3 DNA is TGTGCCTGGAGTCAGAGGACTAGCGGGAATGAGCAGTTCTTC. Its protein product is CAWSQRTSGNEQFF.

The chain is built from TRBV10-1 and TRBJ2-5, with 7 nucleotides matching TRBD1. The CDR3 contains 15 residues. Germline CDR1 is WNHNN and CDR2 is SYGVQD (reference sequence). The trim removed 3 bases at V and 5 bases at J, leaving 9 bases unmatched. The DNA for the CDR3 is TGCGCCAGCAGTGACCTTGGGGACAGTCGGGAGACCCAGTACTTC. This sequence encodes CASSDLGDSRETQYF.

The chain is built from TRBV9 and TRBJ1-6; TRBD1 aligns across 10 bases. The CDR3 is 15 amino acids. V was clipped by 1 base and J by 7 bases; unmatched bases: 2. Germline assignment: CDR1 SGDLS and CDR2 YYNGEE. CDR3 in amino acids: CASSVTGQGNSPLHF. In DNA, the CDR3 is TGTGCCAGCAGCGTAACGGGACAGGGGAATTCACCCCTCCACTTT.

The rearrangement links TRBV18 to TRBJ1-4; 7 nucleotides match TRBD1. Germline CDR1 is KGHSH and CDR2 is LQKENI. The trim removed 6 bases at V and 3 bases at J, leaving 7 bases unmatched. The length of the CDR3 is 15 residues. This chain's CDR3 is CASSQNRGPNEKLFF. DNA of the CDR3: TGTGCCAGCTCGCAGAACAGGGGCCCTAATGAAAAACTGTTTTTT. The full variable domain, rest sourced from reference TRBV18 and TRBJ1-4, is NAGVMQNPRHLVRRRGQEARLRCSPMKGHSHVYWYRQLPEEGLKFMVYLQKENIIDESGMPKERFSAEFPKEGPSILRIQQVVRGDSAAYFCASSQNRGPNEKLFFGSGTQLSVL.

This chain's CDR3 is CASSLIGIVAGWNSGANVLTF. CDR3 bases: TGCGCCAGCAGCTTGATAGGAATTGTAGCGGGATGGAACTCTGGGGCCAACGTCCTGACTTTC. V is TRBV5-1 and J is TRBJ2-6, with TRBD2 matching 8 bases. Losses at the gene ends were 1 base for V and 0 bases for J; bases not matched to a gene: 15. The CDR3 has 21 residues. Germline V gene lookup returns CDR1 SGHRS and CDR2 YFSETQ.

The V call is TRBV6-5, the J call TRBJ1-1; D unclear. Germline CDR1 and CDR2: MNHEY and SVGAGI. V shed 2 bases and J shed 1 base, with 8 bases lying between them. CDR3 length: 14 residues. As DNA, the CDR3 is TGTGCCAGCAGTTACGAGGTGCCGAACACTGAAGCTTTCTTT. As protein: CASSYEVPNTEAFF.

This sequence joins TRBV4-2 and TRBJ2-1; a possible D gene is TRBD2 (5 bases). Trimming removed 4 bases at V and 7 bases at J, with 8 bases between. Germline assignment: CDR1 LGHNA and CDR2 YNFKEQ. The CDR3 has 12 amino acids. The CDR3 DNA reads TGTGCCAGCAGCCCAACGGGGAATGAGCAGTTCTTC. Translation gives CASSPTGNEQFF.

A remark on this clone: Other DNA sequences of this sample code for an identical CDR3. The gene calls are TRBV27 and TRBJ2-2; D remains ambiguous. The CDR3 totals 13 residues. The V gene's germline CDR1 is MNHEY and CDR2 SMNVEV (reference sequence). V dropped 2 bases and J dropped 4 bases, with 5 bases sitting between them. CDR3 amino acids: CASSLRGTGELFF. The CDR3 DNA is TGTGCCAGCAGTTTAAGAGGCACCGGGGAGCTGTTTTTT.

The chain recombines TRBV29-1 with TRBJ2-7; 7 bases align to TRBD1. The CDR3 totals 13 residues. Germline-derived CDR1 and CDR2 are SQVTM and ANQGSEA. Trimming at V came to 5 bases and at J to 2 bases, leaving 6 bases not matched to a gene. The CDR3 reads CSVRAGGPYEQYF. CDR3 nucleotides: TGCAGCGTTAGGGCAGGGGGACCCTACGAGCAGTACTTC.